The 6 T cell receptor beta chains presented below share a single source sample, sequenced in a study of cytomegalovirus exposure and HLA in healthy donors. The primer mix had 60 Vbeta and 13 Jbeta primers. The table came from immunoSEQ multiplex PCR; TCRdb's copy has only in-frame clones and leaves some out. This sample has just over 150,000 clones; over 75% occur once, and the top ten carry around 1%. Sequenced: PBMCs. These receptor sequences come from a woman between 50 and 59 years old in good health and CMV-seropositive.

The chain employs TRBV10-3 and TRBJ2-5; D not resolved. Germline assignment: CDR1 ENHRY and CDR2 SYGVKD. The V end was cut by 6 bases, the J end by 4 bases, with 15 bases between. The CDR3 length is 14 residues. This CDR3 reads CAIRETPQIETQYF. DNA of the CDR3: TGTGCCATCAGGGAGACACCCCAGATAGAGACCCAGTACTTC.

The CDR3 spells CASSQAGGLRNTGELFF. In DNA, the CDR3 is TGCGCCAGCAGCCAAGCGGGGGGGCTCAGGAACACCGGGGAGCTGTTTTTT. This sequence joins TRBV4-3 and TRBJ2-2; 8 nucleotides agree with TRBD2. CDR1 is LGHNA, CDR2 YSLEER, per germline. There are 17 residues in the CDR3. V was clipped by 1 base and J by 1 base; unmatched bases: 5.

V usage is TRBV27 and J usage is TRBJ2-3, with D tentatively TRBD1 (6 bases). V dropped 6 bases and J dropped 6 bases, with 22 bases sitting between them. CDR1 is MNHEY, CDR2 SMNVEV, per germline (reference sequence). CDR3 length: 16 amino acids. CDR3: CASRTLMGARGDTQYF. The CDR3 DNA follows: TGTGCCAGCAGAACATTAATGGGGGCACGCGGGGATACGCAGTATTTT.

This chain uses TRBV7-4 with TRBJ2-3, with 7 bases fitting TRBD1. Germline lookup yields CDR1 SGHVT and CDR2 SQSDAQ. The length of the CDR3 is 15 residues. The J segment lost 4 bases and the V segment lost 5 bases, leaving 9 bases of the junction unmatched. The chain's CDR3 is CASSPYRGIADTQYF. CDR3 nucleotide sequence: TGTGCCAGCAGCCCGTACAGGGGAATCGCAGATACGCAGTATTTT.

Only a few counts were recorded for this clone. The chain employs TRBV28 and TRBJ2-3; a possible D gene is TRBD2 (7 bases). Germline assignment: CDR1 MDHEN and CDR2 SYDVKM. This CDR3 contains 16 residues. V lost 2 bases, J lost 0 bases, and 12 bases lay in between. The CDR3 coding sequence is TGTGCCAGCAGTTTAGATACGGGGGGCAGCACAGATACGCAGTATTTT. Translating gives CASSLDTGGSTDTQYF.

The chain is built from TRBV4-2 and TRBJ2-5; 7 positions match TRBD2. CDR1 LGHNA and CDR2 YNFKEQ come from the germline V gene. Trimming cost V 1 base and J 5 bases; bases outside gene matches: 4. The length of the CDR3 is 14 residues. CDR3 loop: CASSQVVLAETQYF. The CDR3 DNA is TGTGCCAGCAGCCAAGTAGTACTAGCGGAGACCCAGTACTTC.